This record covers a single T cell receptor (beta chain). The antigen remains unidentified. The repertoire was sequenced with immunoSEQ multiplex PCR; TCRdb's copy has only in-frame clones and lacks some. Seen here are under 500,000 clones, 92% observed once, and the top ten hold more than 1.5%. Treatment indicated: some 20 received Ad26.COV2.S at low or high dose, single or two shots; about 5 received placebo; per-sample allocation not given. Collection of the samples took place on day 63 after the first injection of vaccine or placebo. Donation was by an adult aged 18-55 years who was in Boston. Looked up from germline, CDR1 is SNHLY and CDR2 is FYNNEI. Unmatched junction bases numbered 7, after V lost 6 bases and J lost 5 bases. This CDR3 region has 15 residues. This specimen comes from a study of Ad26.COV2.S vaccination and SARS-CoV-2 variants. Study overall: The Ad26.COV2.S arm of the COV1001 trial was where the donor was placed. Recipients of Ad26.COV2.S got it intramuscularly, once or twice 56 days apart. Study results and caveats: Total T cell responses, in the TCR breadth and depth analyses, may have been underestimated.

The source was peripheral blood, collected in a trial of Ad26.COV2.S vaccine versus placebo. The chain recombines TRBV2 with TRBJ2-5; 12 bases match TRBD2. This sequence was found in a person aged 18-60 years who received the Ad26.COV2.S COVID-19 vaccine or a placebo. DNA for the CDR3: TGTGCCAGCAGCGGGACTAGCGGGTTCGGGGAGACCCAGTACTTC. This gives the protein CASSGTSGFGETQYF.